The present TCR beta chain was sequenced within a study of shared clonotypes between healthy human individuals. The CDR3 covers 14 residues. Germline V CDR1 and CDR2: MNHNS, SASEGT. The V end was cut by 0 bases, the J end by 5 bases, with 8 bases between. Assay: immunoSEQ multiplex PCR; the TCRdb copy retains only in-frame clones and omits some. The data contain about 2 million clones, about 95% of them singletons. The naive CD8 subset, CD45RO-negative cells positively selected for CCR7, excluded terminally differentiated effector memory CD45RA+ cells. The V gene is TRBV6-1, the J gene TRBJ1-5, with D uncertain. The sequenced material came from naive CD8+ T cells sorted from blood. The clonotype was recovered from a man between 18 and 35 years old in good health. CDR3 in DNA: TGTGCCAGCAGTGAAGCGGGAGGGTATCAGCCCCAGCATTTT. It codes for CASSEAGGYQPQHF.